Listed below are T cell receptor beta chains from one sample, sequenced in a study of T cell responses to AZD1222 COVID-19 vaccine. The assay was immunoSEQ multiplex PCR, and TCRdb's table has in-frame clones only and misses some. In the table there are 150,000 to 200,000 clones, about 90% of which are singletons. The sample in question was peripheral blood, obtained 28 days after the second AZD1222 dose. The receptors stem from an adult who received the AZD1222 COVID-19 vaccine. Each CDR3 is given with its conserved first and last residue. D genes are given only for firm matches. Not every row has a clone size; where given, it reads once, few, many or a size class.

v_call,d_call,j_call,clone_size,cdr3_aa,cdr3_nt
TRBV6-5,TRBD1,TRBJ1-3,.,CASRRTGSGNTIYF,TGTGCCAGCAGACGGACAGGGTCTGGAAACACCATATATTTT
TRBV10-3,.,TRBJ2-1,.,CAISDRGQWAQGGEQFF,TGTGCCATCAGTGACCGAGGGCAATGGGCTCAGGGGGGTGAGCAGTTCTTC
TRBV6-2/TRBV6-3,.,TRBJ1-1,.,CASSYHHRGEAFF,TGTGCCAGCAGTTATCATCACCGTGGTGAAGCTTTCTTT
TRBV11-3,TRBD2,TRBJ2-3,.,CASSPGGGHTDTQYF,TGTGCCAGCAGCCCCGGGGGGGGCCACACAGATACGCAGTATTTT
TRBV7-2,.,TRBJ2-3,once,CASSLGQIGRGDTQYF,TGTGCCAGCAGCCTCGGACAGATCGGGCGTGGAGATACGCAGTATTTT
TRBV5-5,TRBD2,TRBJ2-2,.,CASSLSGLANTGELFF,TGTGCCAGCAGCTTGTCGGGACTAGCGAACACCGGGGAGCTGTTTTTT
TRBV5-4,.,TRBJ2-1,.,CASSRGVSEQFF,TGTGCCAGCAGCCGCGGGGTGAGTGAGCAGTTCTTC
TRBV6-5,.,TRBJ2-7,.,CATAGPAGYEQYF,TGTGCCACCGCCGGCCCCGCAGGATACGAGCAGTACTTC
TRBV19,.,TRBJ2-7,.,CASSASGGLAEQYF,TGTGCCAGTAGTGCATCAGGGGGACTTGCCGAGCAGTACTTC
TRBV6-5,.,TRBJ1-2,.,CASSSSTRESNGGYTF,TGTGCCAGCAGTTCATCGACCCGAGAGTCTAATGGCGGCTACACCTTC
TRBV9,.,TRBJ1-1,.,CASSVGLPRLNTEAFF,TGTGCCAGCAGCGTAGGACTCCCCAGGTTGAACACTGAAGCTTTCTTT
TRBV6-6,.,TRBJ2-7,.,CASSTGTSRAQYF,TGTGCCAGCAGTACAGGGACGTCAAGAGCGCAGTACTTC
TRBV3-1/TRBV3-2,TRBD1,TRBJ2-5,.,CASSLRTGPQETQYF,TGTGCCAGCAGCCTGAGGACAGGACCCCAAGAGACCCAGTACTTC
TRBV7-8,TRBD1,TRBJ1-1,.,CASSSGTGMNTEAFF,TGTGCCAGCAGCTCAGGGACAGGGATGAACACTGAAGCTTTCTTT
TRBV12-3/TRBV12-4,.,TRBJ2-2,.,CASRRVNTGELFF,TGTGCCAGCCGGAGGGTAAACACCGGGGAGCTGTTTTTT
TRBV5-1,.,TRBJ2-1,once,CASSPPRLRISGNEQFF,TGCGCCAGCAGCCCACCTAGACTCCGAATAAGTGGCAATGAGCAGTTCTTC
TRBV6-5,.,TRBJ1-2,.,CASTRGANYGYTF,TGTGCCAGCACGAGGGGGGCCAACTATGGCTACACCTTC
TRBV18,.,TRBJ1-5,.,CASSPRDGNQPQHF,TGTGCCAGCTCACCGAGGGATGGCAATCAGCCCCAGCATTTT
TRBV7-6,.,TRBJ2-7,.,CASSLARPGVVPTYEQYF,TGTGCCAGCAGCTTAGCGAGGCCAGGGGTCGTCCCGACGTACGAGCAGTACTTC
TRBV11-2,.,TRBJ1-3,.,CASRHLYRDSGNTIYF,TGTGCCAGCAGACACCTATACAGGGACTCTGGAAACACCATATATTTT
TRBV4-1,.,TRBJ1-5,.,CASSQVDSSNQPQHF,TGCGCCAGCAGCCAAGTCGACAGTAGCAATCAGCCCCAGCATTTT
TRBV28,TRBD1,TRBJ1-2,.,CASSFEVKGGYHGYTF,TGTGCCAGCAGTTTCGAAGTTAAAGGGGGCTACCATGGCTACACCTTC
TRBV19,.,TRBJ1-4,.,CASSITGKLFF,TGTGCCAGTAGTATAACCGGAAAACTGTTTTTT
TRBV15,.,TRBJ1-2,.,CATSRDYQLHNYGYTF,TGTGCCACCAGCAGAGATTACCAACTTCATAACTATGGCTACACCTTC
TRBV10-3,TRBD1,TRBJ2-7,.,CAISGEGAPYEQYF,TGTGCCATCAGTGGAGAGGGGGCTCCCTACGAGCAGTACTTC
TRBV19,TRBD1,TRBJ1-2,.,CASSGLPGQGRLSHLYGYTF,TGTGCCAGTAGTGGATTACCGGGACAGGGAAGACTTTCTCATCTCTATGGCTACACCTTC
TRBV11-3,TRBD2,TRBJ2-1,.,CASSLGLVTGNEQFF,TGTGCCAGCAGCTTGGGACTAGTAACAGGCAATGAGCAGTTCTTC
TRBV19,TRBD1,TRBJ1-4,.,CASSLRQGTNEKLFF,TGTGCCAGTAGTCTACGACAGGGGACAAATGAAAAACTGTTTTTT
TRBV5-4,.,TRBJ1-2,once,CASSFDGSNYGYTF,TGTGCCAGCAGCTTTGACGGATCTAACTATGGCTACACCTTC
TRBV7-9,.,TRBJ2-7,.,CAVGRNREPVAAEQYF,TGTGCCGTCGGTCGGAACAGGGAGCCTGTAGCCGCCGAGCAGTACTTC
TRBV7-8,TRBD1,TRBJ1-5,.,CASSLAPGQGYQPQHF,TGTGCCAGCAGCTTAGCTCCTGGACAGGGGTATCAGCCCCAGCATTTT
TRBV10-3,.,TRBJ1-5,.,CAISDPGYSNQPQHF,TGTGCCATCAGTGATCCAGGCTATAGCAATCAGCCCCAGCATTTT
TRBV28,TRBD1,TRBJ1-1,.,CASSTPDRVAEAFF,TGTGCCAGCAGTACCCCGGACAGGGTTGCTGAAGCTTTCTTT
TRBV27,.,TRBJ2-7,.,CASSQGNTYEQYF,TGTGCCAGCAGTCAGGGAAATACCTACGAGCAGTACTTC
TRBV20-1,.,TRBJ1-2,.,CSASGANYGYTF,TGCAGTGCTAGTGGCGCTAACTATGGCTACACCTTC